The 13 T cell receptor beta chains reported below all come from one sample, sequenced in a study of blood T cell repertoires in COVID-19. This table comes from immunoSEQ multiplex PCR, and its TCRdb copy is limited to in-frame clones, with some not included. The data hold 190,000 or so clones, with around 91% observed a single time. Input material: peripheral blood. The receptors come from a man aged 45-60 years with acute or convalescent COVID-19.

This clone was detected once. V and J are TRBV5-4 and TRBJ2-5, with TRBD1 matching over 8 bases. Per the germline V gene, CDR1 is SGHNT and CDR2 is YYREEE (reference sequence). The CDR3 loop spans 14 amino acids. V shed 3 bases and J 5 bases; nucleotides not matched to a gene: 6. CDR3 bases: TGTGCCAGCAGCTCTCAGGGGGCGGGGGAGACCCAGTACTTC. Residues: CASSSQGAGETQYF.

The rearrangement links TRBV7-6 to TRBJ2-5, with 11 nucleotides matching TRBD2. The CDR3 loop spans 17 amino acids. V was clipped by 5 bases and J by 5 bases; unmatched bases: 13. CDR1 is SGHVS, CDR2 FNYEAQ, per germline. The DNA of the CDR3 is TGTGCCAGCAGCCGGACTAGCGGGTCGGCTTTGAAGGAGACCCAGTACTTC. As protein: CASSRTSGSALKETQYF.

The V gene is TRBV28, the J gene TRBJ1-1; D gene unclear. V was trimmed by 1 base and J by 1 base, leaving 16 bases between them. Germline V CDR1 and CDR2: MDHEN, SYDVKM. The CDR3 is 17 residues long. The CDR3 spells CASSLFGPSMGNTEAFF. Written as DNA, the CDR3 is TGTGCCAGCAGTTTATTTGGGCCCTCAATGGGGAACACTGAAGCTTTCTTT.

This chain connects TRBV6-2 or TRBV6-3 to TRBJ2-3; 13 bases fit TRBD2. V lost 2 bases, J lost 6 bases, and 8 bases stayed unmatched. Per germline, CDR1 MNHEY and CDR2 SVGEGT. This CDR3 has 17 amino acids. Here the CDR3 DNA reads TGTGCCAGCAGTTACAGAACTAGCGGGGGGGCCCGCGATACGCAGTATTTT. Translated: CASSYRTSGGARDTQYF.

This clone occurred a few times. V gene TRBV21-1 combines with J gene TRBJ2-7; the table's D call, TRBD2, has no DNA check behind it. TRBV21-1 is a recognized pseudogene. This CDR3 spans 15 amino acids. CDR3 coding DNA: TGTGCCAGCGACTCCTCTCATGTCAGGAGGCGAGAGCAGTACGTC. Its protein is CASDSSHVRRREQYV.

J is TRBJ2-1 and V is TRBV7-2; a possible D gene is TRBD2 (7 bases). The CDR3 is 14 residues long. Per the germline V gene, CDR1 is SGHTA and CDR2 is FQGNSA. With 2 bases removed from V and 8 bases from J, the gap between germline ends came to 13 bases. The CDR3 loop is CASSLSGGAYEQFF. The CDR3 DNA sequence: TGTGCCAGCAGCTTAAGTGGGGGGGCCTATGAGCAGTTCTTC.

The chain couples TRBV19 to TRBJ2-1; D is perhaps TRBD1 (5 bases). The CDR3 has 14 amino acids. V was pared by 3 bases and J by 2 bases, with 8 bases between. Per the germline V gene, CDR1 is LNHDA and CDR2 is SQIVND (reference sequence). CDR3 bases: TGTGCCAGTAGTATGGGGCAGGCCTACAATGAGCAGTTCTTC. This sequence encodes CASSMGQAYNEQFF.

V is TRBV7-2 and J is TRBJ2-6; perhaps TRBD1 as D (6 bases). The V gene's germline CDR1 is SGHTA and CDR2 FQGNSA. The V end lost 1 base, the J end lost 0 bases, and 13 bases lay between the germline ends. The CDR3 has 18 residues. The CDR3 DNA is TGTGCCAGCAGCTTAGTCGGAACAGGGACCTCTGGGGCCAACGTCCTGACTTTC. As protein: CASSLVGTGTSGANVLTF.

The chain carries TRBV10-3 and TRBJ2-3, with 13 bases aligning to TRBD2. With 0 bases clipped from V and 2 bases from J, the junction kept 8 bases outside the gene matches. Looked up from germline, CDR1 is ENHRY and CDR2 is SYGVKD. This CDR3 is 19 amino acids long. In DNA form, the CDR3 reads TGTGCCATCAGTGAGTCGACTAGCGGGGGGCCCACCCACACAGATACGCAGTATTTT. Translation gives CAISESTSGGPTHTDTQYF.

The chain couples TRBV28 to TRBJ2-5, with 8 bases identical to TRBD1. V lost 3 bases, J lost 1 base, and 4 bases stayed unmatched. CDR3 length: 15 residues. Germline lookup yields CDR1 MDHEN and CDR2 SYDVKM. CDR3 sequence: CASSLGQEAQETQYF. In nucleotides, the CDR3 is TGTGCCAGCAGTTTGGGACAGGAGGCCCAAGAGACCCAGTACTTC.

This clone appeared once. The chain links TRBV27 to TRBJ2-7; D might be TRBD2 (5 bases). The V gene lost 5 bases and the J gene lost 3 bases, with 11 bases spanning the gap. CDR1 is MNHEY, CDR2 SMNVEV, per germline (reference sequence). The CDR3 is 13 residues long. This chain's CDR3 is CASSASRGYEQYF. The CDR3 DNA is TGTGCCAGCAGTGCGAGCCGGGGCTACGAGCAGTACTTC.

The genes are TRBV19 and TRBJ2-5, with TRBD2 matching 11 bases. Germline CDR1 is LNHDA and CDR2 is SQIVND (reference sequence). This CDR3 comprises 14 residues. Germline trimming cut 9 bases from V and 5 bases from J; bases unmatched to any gene: 8. CDR3 bases: TGTGCCAGCGGTAGCGGGAGGGCCGGGGAGACCCAGTACTTC. Translated: CASGSGRAGETQYF.

V gene TRBV13 combines with J gene TRBJ2-2; a weak D match, TRBD1 (6 bases). Germline assignment: CDR1 PRHDT and CDR2 FYEKMQ (reference sequence). The CDR3 is made up of 13 amino acids. V was shortened by 6 bases and J by 12 bases, with 17 bases between the two germline ends. Written as DNA, the CDR3 is TGTGCCAGCAGGGTGACGCCAGGGGATAAGCTGTTTTTT. This codes for CASRVTPGDKLFF.